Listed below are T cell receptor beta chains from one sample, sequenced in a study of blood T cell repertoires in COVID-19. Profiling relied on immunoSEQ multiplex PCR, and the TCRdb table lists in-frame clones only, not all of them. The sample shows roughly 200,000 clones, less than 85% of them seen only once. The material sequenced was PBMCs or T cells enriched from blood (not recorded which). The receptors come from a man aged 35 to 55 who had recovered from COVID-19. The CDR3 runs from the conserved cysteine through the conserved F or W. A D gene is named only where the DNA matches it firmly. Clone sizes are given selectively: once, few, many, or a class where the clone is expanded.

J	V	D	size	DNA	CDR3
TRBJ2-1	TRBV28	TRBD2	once	TGTGCCAGCACTAAACCCCTAGCGGTAAATGAGCAGTTCTTC	CASTKPLAVNEQFF
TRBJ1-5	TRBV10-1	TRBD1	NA	TGCGCCAGCAGTCCACCGGACAGGGGTAATCAGCCCCAGCATTTT	CASSPPDRGNQPQHF
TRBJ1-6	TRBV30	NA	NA	TGTGCCTGGAAAATCCAGGGCACCCTTAATTCACCCCTCCACTTT	CAWKIQGTLNSPLHF
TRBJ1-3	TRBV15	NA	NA	TGTGCCACCAGCAGAGGATCCGGGAGCGGAAACACCATATATTTT	CATSRGSGSGNTIYF
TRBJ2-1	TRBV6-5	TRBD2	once	TGTGCCAGCTTCTCTAGCGGGGGATACAATGAGCAGTTCTTC	CASFSSGGYNEQFF
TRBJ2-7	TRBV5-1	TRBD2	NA	TGCGCCAGCAGCTTGGGTGGACTAGAAGGCCGCGAGCAGTACTTC	CASSLGGLEGREQYF
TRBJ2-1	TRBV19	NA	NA	TGTGCCAGTAGTATAGTTGCGGGCCACAATGAGCAGTTCTTC	CASSIVAGHNEQFF
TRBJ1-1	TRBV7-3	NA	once	TGTGCCAGCAGTGGGGAGAGAGGAACTGAAGCTTTCTTT	CASSGERGTEAFF
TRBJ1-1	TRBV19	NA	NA	TGTGCCAGTAGTATAGGGACAACCCTGGTCGCTTTCTTT	CASSIGTTLVAFF
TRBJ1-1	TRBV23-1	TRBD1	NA	TGCGCCAGCAGTCCCAGGACAGGGCAGAACACTGAAGCTTTCTTT	CASSPRTGQNTEAFF
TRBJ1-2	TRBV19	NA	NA	TGTGCCAGTAGTATCGATGGCACCTACTATGGCTACACCTTC	CASSIDGTYYGYTF
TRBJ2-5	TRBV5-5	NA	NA	TGTGCCAGCAGCTTGGTCCCTCGACAGTCGAGTGGTTGGACCCAGTACTTC	CASSLVPRQSSGWTQYF
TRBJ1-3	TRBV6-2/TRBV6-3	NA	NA	TGTGCCAGCAGTTACTCGATTGTGAGCTCTGGAAACACCATATATTTT	CASSYSIVSSGNTIYF
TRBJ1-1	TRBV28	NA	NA	TGTGCCAGCACCCCGGGACATATGAACACTGAAGCTTTCTTT	CASTPGHMNTEAFF
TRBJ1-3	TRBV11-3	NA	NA	TGTGCCAGCAGCCCCAACTCGGGGGTTTACACCATATATTTT	CASSPNSGVYTIYF
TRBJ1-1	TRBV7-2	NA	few	TGTGCCAGCAGCTTAGGCGCTACGAACACTGAAGCTTTCTTT	CASSLGATNTEAFF
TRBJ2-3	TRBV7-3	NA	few	TGTGCCAGCAGCTTACGCGGGGTGGGGGCAGATACGCAGTATTTT	CASSLRGVGADTQYF
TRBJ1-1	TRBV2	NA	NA	TGTGCCAGCAGTGCGGGAGAAGCGAACACTGAAGCTTTCTTT	CASSAGEANTEAFF
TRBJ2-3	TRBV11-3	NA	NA	TGTGCCAGCAGCTTAGACTCGTTTTATACGCAGTATTTT	CASSLDSFYTQYF
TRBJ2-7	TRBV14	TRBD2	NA	TGTGCCAGCAGTCTCGGGGGAGGGTTCTACGAGCAGTACTTC	CASSLGGGFYEQYF
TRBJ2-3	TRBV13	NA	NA	TGTGCCAGCAGCGCGTCTTACACAGATACGCAGTATTTT	CASSASYTDTQYF
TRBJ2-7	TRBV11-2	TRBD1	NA	TGTGCCAGCAGCGTATCTACAGGGGCCGAGCAGTACTTC	CASSVSTGAEQYF
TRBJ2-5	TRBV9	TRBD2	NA	TGTGCCAGCGGGACTAGCTCATATCAAGAGACCCAGTACTTC	CASGTSSYQETQYF
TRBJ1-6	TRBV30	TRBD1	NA	TGTGCCTGCGCCCCGGACAGGGAGAACTCACCCCTCCACTTT	CACAPDRENSPLHF
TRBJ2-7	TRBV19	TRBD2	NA	TGTGCCAGTAGTAATGGAGGGACTAGCATTTTCGAGCAGTACTTC	CASSNGGTSIFEQYF
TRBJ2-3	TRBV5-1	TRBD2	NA	TGCGCCAGCAGCTTTAGCGGGAGCGATACGCAGTATTTT	CASSFSGSDTQYF
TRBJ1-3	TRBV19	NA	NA	TGTGCCAGTAGTACCACTGGTACCTCTGGAAACACCATATATTTT	CASSTTGTSGNTIYF
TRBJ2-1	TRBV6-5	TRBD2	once	TGTGCCAGCAGTTACTCCGGCGGGAGCCACCATGAGGGACAGTTCTTC	CASSYSGGSHHEGQFF
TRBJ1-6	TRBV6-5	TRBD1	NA	TGTGCCAGCAGATCCAGACAGGGTGAAAATTCACCCCTCCACTTT	CASRSRQGENSPLHF
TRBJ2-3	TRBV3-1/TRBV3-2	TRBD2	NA	TGTGCCAGCAGCCAGGAGGCGGGAGGTACGCAGTATTTT	CASSQEAGGTQYF
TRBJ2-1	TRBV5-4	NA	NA	TGTGCCAGCAGCTTGGCAATCGCAGGCTACAATGAGCAGTTCTTC	CASSLAIAGYNEQFF
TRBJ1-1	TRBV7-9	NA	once	TGTGCCAGCAGCATCAAATCCCCTGAAGCTTTCTTT	CASSIKSPEAFF
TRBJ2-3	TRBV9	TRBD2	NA	TGTGCCAGCAGCGCTGGGACTAGCGTCACAGATACGCAGTATTTT	CASSAGTSVTDTQYF
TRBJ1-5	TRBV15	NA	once	TGTGCCACCAGCTCGACAGGCCAATTTCAGCCCCAGCATTTT	CATSSTGQFQPQHF
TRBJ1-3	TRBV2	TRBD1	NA	TGTGCCAGCAGTGAACGCCGACAGGGAGACACCATATATTTT	CASSERRQGDTIYF
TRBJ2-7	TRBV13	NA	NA	TGTGCCAGCAGCTTAGCAGGGGCAAGGTACGAGCAGTACTTC	CASSLAGARYEQYF
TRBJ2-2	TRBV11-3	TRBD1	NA	TGTGCCAGCAGCTTTTTTATGGGACAGGGGCCCGGGGAGCTGTTTTTT	CASSFFMGQGPGELFF
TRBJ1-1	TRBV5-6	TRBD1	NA	TGTGCCAGCAGCTATAGACAGGGGGCAAACACTGAAGCTTTCTTT	CASSYRQGANTEAFF
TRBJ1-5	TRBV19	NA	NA	TGTGCCAGTAGCCCGACAGATAATAGCAATCAGCCCCAGCATTTT	CASSPTDNSNQPQHF
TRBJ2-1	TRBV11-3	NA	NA	TGTGCCAGCAGCCATACTGGGACTTGGGAACACAATGAGCAGTTCTTC	CASSHTGTWEHNEQFF
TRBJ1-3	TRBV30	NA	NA	TGTGCCTGGAGTGTCGGCAGTCGGGCTGGAAACACCATATATTTT	CAWSVGSRAGNTIYF
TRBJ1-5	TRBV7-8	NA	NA	TGTGCCAGCAGCTTATCGACAGACGAGCCCCAGCATTTT	CASSLSTDEPQHF
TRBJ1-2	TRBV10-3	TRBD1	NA	TGTGCCATCAGTGAGTCTGGCGGGACAGCTAACTATGGCTACACCTTC	CAISESGGTANYGYTF
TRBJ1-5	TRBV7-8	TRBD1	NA	TGTGCCAGCAGCTTAACGGGACAGGGCTATCAGCCCCAGCATTTT	CASSLTGQGYQPQHF
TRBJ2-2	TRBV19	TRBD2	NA	TGTGCCAGTAGTCCTAGCGGGAGAGGGGCCGGGGAGCTGTTTTTT	CASSPSGRGAGELFF
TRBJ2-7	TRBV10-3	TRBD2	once	TGTGTCACCAAAACGGCTAGCGGGGGGTACGAGCAGTACTTC	CVTKTASGGYEQYF